This note documents a single T cell receptor beta chain sequence. Its target is not known. TCR beta libraries were made by quantitative 5'-RACE with molecular barcodes. TCRdb independently ran MiXCR on the 5' RACE reads; one entry per CDR3 protein. The repertoire consists of about 480,000 distinct CDR3 sequences, with about 15% occurring once and the leading ten covering approximately 0.93%. The data originate from a study of CD8 T cells in ankylosing spondylitis. Regarding the study as a whole: There was a TCR beta motif, made of eight highly homologous variants, that appeared characteristic of ankylosing spondylitis blood. Earlier authors reported some of these motif variants in reactive arthritis synovial fluid and blood.

The ends were cut back, 5 bases at V and 5 bases at J, with 16 bases in the middle. CDR1 and CDR2 (germline): SEHNR, FQNEAQ (reference sequence). This CDR3 comprises 15 residues. This sequence originates from a male donor with ankylosing spondylitis. V gene TRBV7-9 combines with J gene TRBJ1-5, with D possibly matching TRBD1 (6 bases). Material: blood, either unsorted or a sorted T cell fraction (not recorded which). CDR3 DNA sequence: TGTGCCAGCAGCCAAGGGGCGGGGGCTTATCAGCCCCAGCATTTT. It encodes CASSQGAGAYQPQHF.